This TCR beta chain is drawn from a study of beta chain features in type 1 diabetes. The table lists this clone with a few counts. Trimming stripped 6 bases from V and 1 base from J, with 12 bases between. This CDR3 spans 14 amino acids. Germline CDR1 MNHEY, CDR2 SMNVEV (reference sequence). The entirety of the isolated RNA underwent reverse transcription, so expressed TCRB transcripts were sequenced. TCRdb keeps only in-frame clones here, not all; method: immunoSEQ multiplex PCR. The sample has some 220,000 clones; 11% are singletons. The material sequenced was central memory CD4+ T cells from blood. The receptor comes from a man aged 18 to 29 in good health. V is TRBV27 and J is TRBJ1-1; a possible D gene is TRBD1 (5 bases). The CDR3 loop reads CASSPRGANTEAFF. DNA for the CDR3: TGTGCCAGCAGCCCGAGGGGAGCGAACACTGAAGCTTTCTTT.